The rows below give T cell receptor beta chains drawn from one sample of a study of blood T cell repertoires in COVID-19. Method: immunoSEQ multiplex PCR; TCRdb's copy keeps in-frame clones and lacks some. The sample records 150,000 to 180,000 clones, approximately 85% being singletons. The sequencing sample was made of peripheral blood. These receptors originate from a man aged 60 to 69 with COVID-19, enrolled during active disease. Both conserved end residues are part of each CDR3. The D gene is left open where the match is weak. Some rows have no size entry. The others give once, few or many, or a class for an expanded clone.

-	-	12	TRBV6-9	TRBJ2-7	TGTGCCAGCAGTTCGAGGGAGCGCGAGCAGTACTTC	CASSSREREQYF
-	-	16	TRBV7-9	TRBJ2-3	TGTGCCAGCAGCTCGACAGGGGAGGGACTCGCAGATACGCAGTATTTT	CASSSTGEGLADTQYF
once	TRBD2	21	TRBV4-1	TRBJ2-1	TGCGCCAGCAGCCAGGGGTCGAGGGGAAGTAGCGGGGGGGCGAGTTACAATGAGCAGTTCTTC	CASSQGSRGSSGGASYNEQFF
few	TRBD1	16	TRBV11-2	TRBJ1-3	TGTGCCAGCAGCTCCCCAGGGGGCGCGTTAGGAAACACCATATATTTT	CASSSPGGALGNTIYF
-	-	13	TRBV3-1/TRBV3-2	TRBJ1-3	TGTGCCAGCAGCCAGCAGGGTCCAAACACCATATATTTT	CASSQQGPNTIYF
-	TRBD2	15	TRBV11-3	TRBJ2-1	TGTGCCAGCAGCCCGGGGGGAACCTCCTACAATGAGCAGTTCTTC	CASSPGGTSYNEQFF
many	TRBD1	14	TRBV5-1	TRBJ2-7	TGCGCCAGCAGCTTAGGACAGGGGTTCGACGAGCAGTACTTC	CASSLGQGFDEQYF
-	-	14	TRBV5-4	TRBJ1-2	TGTGCCAGCAGCTTGCCGCAGGTTAGGCATGGCTACACCTTC	CASSLPQVRHGYTF
-	TRBD1	11	TRBV28	TRBJ2-7	TGTGCCAGCCGGGACAGTTACGAGCAGTACTTC	CASRDSYEQYF
-	TRBD1	15	TRBV19	TRBJ1-5	TGTGCCAGTAGTATGCAGGGGGCCGGCAATCAGCCCCAGCATTTT	CASSMQGAGNQPQHF
-	TRBD1	15	TRBV5-1	TRBJ1-2	TGCGCCAGCAGCGGATCGGGACAGGACTTAAGTGGCTACACCTTC	CASSGSGQDLSGYTF
once	TRBD1	15	TRBV19	TRBJ1-5	TGTGCCACTAGATCCGGGACAGGGACCAATCAGCCCCAGCATTTT	CATRSGTGTNQPQHF
-	TRBD1	15	TRBV6-2/TRBV6-3	TRBJ1-1	TGTGCCAGCAGCCGTAGGACAGGGGGCCTAACTGAAGCTTTCTTT	CASSRRTGGLTEAFF
-	-	14	TRBV7-6	TRBJ1-1	TGTGCCAGCAGCTTGGACAGCCGGAACACTGAAGCTTTCTTT	CASSLDSRNTEAFF
-	-	15	TRBV11-3	TRBJ1-2	TGTGCCAGCAGCTTAGAACAGGGCCGGAACTATGGCTACACCTTC	CASSLEQGRNYGYTF
few	TRBD2	14	TRBV6-2/TRBV6-3	TRBJ2-7	TGTGCCAGCAGCCAACTAGCGGGGGGCTACGAGCAGTACTTC	CASSQLAGGYEQYF
-	-	15	TRBV11-3	TRBJ2-2	TGTGCCAGTAGGGGTGGACAGAAGTACACCGGGGAGCTGTTTTTT	CASRGGQKYTGELFF
-	TRBD1	13	TRBV12-3/TRBV12-4	TRBJ1-5	TGTGCCAGCAGCCTTACCCAGGGGGAGCCCCAGCATTTT	CASSLTQGEPQHF
-	-	16	TRBV4-3	TRBJ1-6	TGCGCCAGCAGCCAAGGGGGGGGGCCCTATAATTCACCCCTCCACTTT	CASSQGGGPYNSPLHF
-	-	11	TRBV12-3/TRBV12-4	TRBJ1-1	TGTGCCAGCAGCCAGAACACTGAAGCTTTCTTT	CASSQNTEAFF
-	-	15	TRBV18	TRBJ2-3	TGTGCCAGCTCACCTCTAGCGTCCGGCGCAGATACGCAGTATTTT	CASSPLASGADTQYF
-	-	14	TRBV9	TRBJ1-1	TGTGCCAGCAGCGAAGGGACAATGTTCCCTGAAGCTTTCTTT	CASSEGTMFPEAFF
-	TRBD2	14	TRBV7-8	TRBJ2-7	TGTGCCAGCAGCTTGGGACTAGCGGTATACGAGCAGTACTTC	CASSLGLAVYEQYF
-	TRBD1	12	TRBV7-2	TRBJ1-2	TGTGCCAGCACGGACAGGGGGATTGGCTACACCTTC	CASTDRGIGYTF
-	-	11	TRBV7-2	TRBJ2-1	TGTGCCGTTCAAGCCCTCAATGAGCAGTTCTTC	CAVQALNEQFF
-	-	15	TRBV5-4	TRBJ1-2	TGTGCCAGCAGCCTGGGCGGCGGATCTGACTATGGCTACACCTTC	CASSLGGGSDYGYTF
-	TRBD1	16	TRBV19	TRBJ1-1	TGTGCCAGTAGTCGCATTAACAGGGGCCCCGACACTGAAGCTTTCTTT	CASSRINRGPDTEAFF
once	-	15	TRBV5-4	TRBJ1-4	TGTGCCAGCAGCTTGGTAGGGCTAGCCCCGGAAAAACTGTTTTTT	CASSLVGLAPEKLFF
-	-	15	TRBV6-6	TRBJ1-1	TGTGCCAGCAGTTACTCCGACAGGATAAACACTGAAGCTTTCTTT	CASSYSDRINTEAFF
-	TRBD1	15	TRBV14	TRBJ1-6	TGTGCCAGCAGCCTTTCGACAGGGGCCAGTTCACCCCTCCACTTT	CASSLSTGASSPLHF
few	TRBD1	13	TRBV6-5	TRBJ2-1	TGTGCCAGCAGTACCCGACAGGGACCCGAGCAGTTCTTC	CASSTRQGPEQFF
-	TRBD1	13	TRBV29-1	TRBJ1-4	TGCAGCGTCGCCCGGGACAGGGCCGAAAAACTGTTTTTT	CSVARDRAEKLFF
-	TRBD1	14	TRBV25-1	TRBJ1-2	TGTGCCAGCAACCCGGACAGGGGCATGTATGGCTACACCTTC	CASNPDRGMYGYTF
-	-	13	TRBV28	TRBJ2-7	TGTGCCAGCAGTTTAGTCGGGTCCTACGAGCAGTACTTC	CASSLVGSYEQYF
few	TRBD1	16	TRBV6-1	TRBJ2-5	TGTGCCAGCAGTGAGTTAATAGGACAGGGCAAAGAGACCCAGTACTTC	CASSELIGQGKETQYF
-	TRBD1	14	TRBV6-2/TRBV6-3	TRBJ1-1	TGTGCCAGCAGTTACGCCGGCAGGGGGACTGAAGCTTTCTTT	CASSYAGRGTEAFF
-	TRBD1	15	TRBV18	TRBJ2-7	TGTGCCAGCTCATCAGGACAGGGTCCTGGGTACGAGCAGTACTTC	CASSSGQGPGYEQYF
-	-	15	TRBV6-6	TRBJ2-7	TGTGCCAGCAGTCGAGATAGTGGGAGTAACTACGAGCAGTACTTC	CASSRDSGSNYEQYF
-	-	14	TRBV29-1	TRBJ1-2	TGCAGCGTTGTAAAGGGGACGGGAGGCTATGGCTACACCTTC	CSVVKGTGGYGYTF
-	TRBD2	16	TRBV19	TRBJ2-3	TGTGCCAGTAGTATGAGCGGGGGGGGTAGCACAGATACGCAGTATTTT	CASSMSGGGSTDTQYF
-	-	13	TRBV18	TRBJ1-5	TGTGCCAGCTCATTCGGACTCCGGCAGCCCCAGCATTTT	CASSFGLRQPQHF
-	TRBD2	15	TRBV28	TRBJ2-1	TGTGCCAGCAGATGGGGACTAGCGGGGACCAATGAGCAGTTCTTC	CASRWGLAGTNEQFF
-	TRBD1	17	TRBV6-2/TRBV6-3	TRBJ1-6	TGTGCCAGCAGTTACTCAGGACAGGCGGCAAATAATTCACCCCTCCACTTT	CASSYSGQAANNSPLHF
-	-	13	TRBV3-1/TRBV3-2	TRBJ1-4	TGTGCCAGCAGCCCCTCCGAGTCTGAAAAACTGTTTTTT	CASSPSESEKLFF
-	-	16	TRBV4-2	TRBJ2-2	TGTGCCAGCAGCCAACCAGAGACAGCGAACACCGGGGAGCTGTTTTTT	CASSQPETANTGELFF
-	TRBD1	13	TRBV9	TRBJ1-3	TGTGCCAGCAGTCCACAGGGGGGAAACACCATATATTTT	CASSPQGGNTIYF
-	TRBD1	14	TRBV6-5	TRBJ1-2	TGTGCCAGCCGAAACTCGGGACAGGCGTATGGCTACACCTTC	CASRNSGQAYGYTF
-	-	14	TRBV23-1	TRBJ2-7	TGCGCCAGCAGTCACCCGGTTGACTTCTACGAGCAGTACTTC	CASSHPVDFYEQYF
-	TRBD2	15	TRBV5-1	TRBJ2-7	TGCGCCAGCAGGGAGGGACTAGCGGCGGGATACGAGCAGTACTTC	CASREGLAAGYEQYF
-	-	12	TRBV27	TRBJ1-5	TGTGCCAGCAGAGAGCTCAATCAGCCCCAGCATTTT	CASRELNQPQHF
-	TRBD1	16	TRBV7-8	TRBJ1-6	TGTGCCAGCAGCTTAGAAGGAGGGGGCTTCCGCTCACCCCTCCACTTT	CASSLEGGGFRSPLHF
-	TRBD2	13	TRBV7-2	TRBJ2-3	TGTGCCAGCAGCCAAGGGAGGGCAGATACGCAGTATTTT	CASSQGRADTQYF
-	TRBD2	15	TRBV5-1	TRBJ2-3	TGCGCCAGCAGCCTAGCGGGAGTTAACACAGATACGCAGTATTTT	CASSLAGVNTDTQYF
-	-	18	TRBV5-8	TRBJ1-5	TGTGCCAGCAGCTTCTATCCCGGGACATTTGTGAGCAATCAGCCCCAGCATTTT	CASSFYPGTFVSNQPQHF
-	TRBD1	15	TRBV7-2	TRBJ2-4	TGTGCCAGCAGCTTGGGACAGGGGGCGAAAAACATTCAGTACTTC	CASSLGQGAKNIQYF
-	-	15	TRBV9	TRBJ2-3	TGTGCCAGCAGCGTTGGAGTACCAAGCACAGATACGCAGTATTTT	CASSVGVPSTDTQYF